The 17 T cell receptor beta chains presented below share a single source sample, sequenced in a study of shared clonotypes between healthy human individuals. Sequencing used immunoSEQ multiplex PCR; TCRdb keeps in-frame clones, though not all of them. Of a few million clones detected, more than 80% appear once; the ten largest clones hold 0.14%. What was sequenced was naive CD4+ T cells sorted from blood. Subset denoted: CD45RA+ positively selected. The receptors shown here come from a man younger than 35 in good health.

This clone has just a few counts. The J gene is TRBJ1-1, the V gene TRBV2; D call uncertain. With 6 bases removed from V and 3 bases from J, the gap between germline ends came to 5 bases. This CDR3 spans 11 amino acids. CDR1 and CDR2 (germline): SNHLY, FYNNEI. The CDR3 loop is CASRTHTEAFF. The CDR3 DNA is TGTGCCAGCAGGACCCACACTGAAGCTTTCTTT.

This chain links TRBV7-9 with TRBJ2-3, with D tentatively TRBD2 (6 bases). V was trimmed by 5 bases and J by 0 bases, leaving 15 bases between them. CDR1 SEHNR and CDR2 FQNEAQ come from the germline V gene (reference sequence). CDR3 size: 16 residues. The CDR3 loop reads CASSARLESSTDTQYF. The CDR3 coding sequence is TGTGCCAGCAGCGCCCGACTAGAGTCTAGCACAGATACGCAGTATTTT.

This chain uses TRBV27 with TRBJ1-2; D may be TRBD1 (5 bases). Looked up from germline, CDR1 is MNHEY and CDR2 is SMNVEV (reference sequence). This CDR3 is 12 amino acids long. V was cut by 3 bases and J by 8 bases, with 10 bases left in between. CDR3 sequence reads: CASSFAGRGYTF. As DNA, the CDR3 is TGTGCCAGCAGTTTTGCAGGGCGAGGCTACACCTTC.

The gene calls are TRBV19 and TRBJ2-1; weak D call: TRBD1 (6 bases). Germline V gene sequence: CDR1 LNHDA, CDR2 SQIVND (reference sequence). The CDR3 is 15 amino acids. Trimming shortened V by 5 bases and J by 0 bases, and 11 bases separated the two germline ends. CDR3 loop: CASSRQVSSYNEQFF. The CDR3 DNA sequence: TGTGCCAGTAGTCGACAGGTTAGCTCCTACAATGAGCAGTTCTTC.

In its sample, this clone was seen a few times. V usage is TRBV30 and J usage is TRBJ1-5, with 7 bases matching TRBD1. Germline values: CDR1 GTSNPN, CDR2 SVGIG (reference sequence). Trimming at V came to 0 bases and at J to 9 bases, leaving 11 bases not matched to a gene. This CDR3 contains 15 residues. The CDR3: CAWSVGTAIQGPQHF. CDR3 bases: TGTGCCTGGAGTGTCGGGACAGCTATTCAGGGGCCCCAGCATTTT. The variable domain in full, with the rest retrieved from reference TRBV30 and TRBJ1-5, is SQTIHQWPATLVQPVGSPLSLECTVEGTSNPNLYWYRQAAGRGLQLLFYSVGIGQISSEVPQNLSASRPQDRQFILSSKKLLLSDSGFYLCAWSVGTAIQGPQHFGDGTRLSIL.

The V gene is TRBV5-4, the J gene TRBJ1-2; possible D gene TRBD1, 5 bases. V was shortened by 2 bases and J by 2 bases, with 10 bases between the two germline ends. CDR3 length: 14 amino acids. In germline, CDR1 is SGHNT, CDR2 YYREEE (reference sequence). As DNA, the CDR3 is TGTGCCAGCAGCTTCTGGGCAGGGAACTATGGCTACACCTTC. Translating gives CASSFWAGNYGYTF. Variable domain in full (rest from reference TRBV5-4 and TRBJ1-2): ETGVTQSPTHLIKTRGQQVTLRCSSQSGHNTVSWYQQALGQGPQFIFQYYREEENGRGNFPPRFSGLQFPNYSSELNVNALELDDSALYLCASSFWAGNYGYTFGSGTRLTVV.

This chain links TRBV29-1 with TRBJ2-3; 8 bases match TRBD1. J gave up 6 bases and V 7 bases, and 9 bases lay outside the gene matches. The germline V gene encodes CDR1 SQVTM and CDR2 ANQGSEA. The CDR3 length is 13 residues. The CDR3 spells CSAPDRVGDTQYF. CDR3 in DNA: TGCAGCGCCCCGGACAGGGTGGGGGATACGCAGTATTTT.

The table lists this clone with a count of one. The genes are TRBV7-8 and TRBJ2-2, with unresolved D. Trimming left V 5 bases short and J 6 bases short, with 4 bases between. The CDR3 sequence is 11 residues long. Germline CDR1 is SGHVS and CDR2 is FQNEAQ. CDR3 DNA sequence: TGTGCCAGCAGCGCCCCCGGGGAGCTGTTTTTT. Its protein product is CASSAPGELFF.

This clone was recorded only once. The gene calls are TRBV28 and TRBJ2-6; D possibly corresponds to TRBD1 (6 bases). Germline V gives CDR1 MDHEN, CDR2 SYDVKM. With 4 bases removed from V and 1 base from J, the gap between germline ends came to 11 bases. This CDR3 region has 16 residues. CDR3 sequence (DNA): TGTGCCAGCAGTTCTCGTAGGGGGTCTGGGGCCAACGTCCTGACTTTC. This translates into CASSSRRGSGANVLTF.

The V call is TRBV11-2, the J call TRBJ2-6; 7 bases are shared with TRBD1. V lost 5 bases and J lost 4; bases outside the gene matches: 8. This CDR3 region has 16 residues. Germline V gene sequence: CDR1 SGHAT, CDR2 FQNNGV. The CDR3 DNA follows: TGTGCCAGCAGCATGAAGGGGGCGCGGGGGGCCAACGTCCTGACTTTC. This gives the protein CASSMKGARGANVLTF.

This rearrangement joins TRBV5-4 to TRBJ2-3, with 12 bases aligning to TRBD2. From germline, CDR1 is SGHNT and CDR2 YYREEE (reference sequence). The CDR3 spans 18 residues. The V and J ends lost 2 bases and 3 bases, in that order; junction bases with no gene match: 10. For the CDR3, the DNA is TGTGCCAGCAGCTTAAGTCTAGCGGGGGGGCCGGTAACAGATACGCAGTATTTT. This sequence encodes CASSLSLAGGPVTDTQYF. Full variable domain (rest looked up from reference TRBV5-4 and TRBJ2-3): ETGVTQSPTHLIKTRGQQVTLRCSSQSGHNTVSWYQQALGQGPQFIFQYYREEENGRGNFPPRFSGLQFPNYSSELNVNALELDDSALYLCASSLSLAGGPVTDTQYFGPGTRLTVL.

The chain recombines TRBV7-2 with TRBJ1-3; D is perhaps TRBD1 (5 bases). The CDR3 sequence is 17 residues long. The germline V gene has CDR1 SGHTA and CDR2 FQGNSA. V was shortened by 2 bases and J by 0 bases, with 14 bases between the two germline ends. In DNA, the CDR3 is TGTGCCAGCAGCTTATGGGGGGTCCCGAACTCTGGAAACACCATATATTTT. This gives the protein CASSLWGVPNSGNTIYF.

The chain links TRBV18 to TRBJ1-4; 8 bases fit TRBD1. Germline V gene sequence: CDR1 KGHSH, CDR2 LQKENI. The CDR3 has 15 residues. Trimming cost V 6 bases and J 3 bases; bases outside gene matches: 6. The CDR3 loop reads CASSDRTGPNEKLFF. DNA of the CDR3: TGTGCCAGCTCGGACAGGACAGGGCCTAATGAAAAACTGTTTTTT.

The rearrangement uses TRBV4-2 and TRBJ2-3; 10 bases line up with TRBD2. The CDR3 has 17 residues. The junction had 8 bases not matched to a gene; V was cut back by 1 base and J by 4 bases. Germline CDR1 is LGHNA and CDR2 is YNFKEQ. Here the CDR3 DNA reads TGTGCCAGCAGCCAAGGGAGACTAGCGGGCCCCCCAGATACGCAGTATTTT. Its translation is CASSQGRLAGPPDTQYF.

The chain joins TRBV19 to TRBJ2-3; D may match TRBD1 or TRBD2 (6 bases each). The CDR3 sequence is 15 residues long. In germline, CDR1 is LNHDA, CDR2 SQIVND (reference sequence). The V end was cut by 3 bases, the J end by 1 base, with 11 bases between. The CDR3 sequence is CASSIQGTGTDTQYF. The CDR3 region has the DNA TGTGCCAGTAGTATTCAGGGGACTGGCACAGATACGCAGTATTTT. Full variable domain (rest looked up from reference TRBV19 and TRBJ2-3): DGGITQSPKYLFRKEGQNVTLSCEQNLNHDAMYWYRQDPGQGLRLIYYSQIVNDFQKGDIAEGYSVSREKKESFPLTVTSAQKNPTAFYLCASSIQGTGTDTQYFGPGTRLTVL.

The V call is TRBV5-4, the J call TRBJ2-5; D is perhaps TRBD2 (6 bases). This CDR3 has 16 amino acids. V was pared by 4 bases and J by 5 bases, with 21 bases between. Germline values: CDR1 SGHNT, CDR2 YYREEE (reference sequence). CDR3 loop: CASSDGRARGGETQYF. Written as DNA, the CDR3 is TGTGCCAGCAGCGACGGCCGGGCGCGGGGAGGTGAGACCCAGTACTTC.

The chain has TRBV10-3 and TRBJ1-1; the D gene is possibly TRBD1 (5 bases). Germline CDR1 ENHRY, CDR2 SYGVKD. The CDR3 contains 15 residues. The V end lost 3 bases, the J end lost 0 bases, and 11 bases lay between the germline ends. For the CDR3, the DNA is TGTGCCATCAGTGATTTTGCAGGGATGAACACTGAAGCTTTCTTT. Translation: CAISDFAGMNTEAFF.